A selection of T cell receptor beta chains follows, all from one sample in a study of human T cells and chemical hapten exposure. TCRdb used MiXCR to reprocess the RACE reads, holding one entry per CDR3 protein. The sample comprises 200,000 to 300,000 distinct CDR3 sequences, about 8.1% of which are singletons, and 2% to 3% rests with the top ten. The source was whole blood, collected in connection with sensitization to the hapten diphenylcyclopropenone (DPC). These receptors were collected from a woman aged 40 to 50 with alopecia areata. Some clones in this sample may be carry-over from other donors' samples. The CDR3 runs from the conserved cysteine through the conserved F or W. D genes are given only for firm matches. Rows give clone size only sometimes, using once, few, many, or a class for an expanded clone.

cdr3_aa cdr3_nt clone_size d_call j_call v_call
CASSQDMWNVNEQFF TGTGCCAGCAGCCAAGATATGTGGAACGTAAATGAGCAGTTCTTC - - TRBJ2-1 TRBV3-1
CASSQDNEKLFF TGTGCCAGCAGCCAGGATAATGAAAAACTGTTTTTT many - TRBJ1-4 TRBV7-2
CASSYLPTRNEQFF TGTGCCAGCAGTTACCTTCCTACACGTAATGAGCAGTTCTTC - - TRBJ2-1 TRBV6-2/TRBV6-3
CASTPGPGQGLAVPYNEQFF TGTGCCAGCACCCCGGGTCCGGGACAGGGGCTAGCGGTCCCCTACAATGAGCAGTTCTTC - TRBD1 TRBJ2-1 TRBV12-3/TRBV12-4
CASSLAPTLVSNTGELFF TGTGCCAGCAGCTTAGCGCCCACACTAGTCTCGAACACCGGGGAGCTGTTTTTT - - TRBJ2-2 TRBV7-2
CSANGPPGPTDTQYF TGCAGTGCTAACGGACCACCGGGACCAACAGATACGCAGTATTTT few - TRBJ2-3 TRBV20-1
CASSLTGTGVFSGNTIYF TGTGCCAGCAGTTTAACCGGGACAGGGGTGTTCTCTGGAAACACCATATATTTT - TRBD1 TRBJ1-3 TRBV6-5
CSVEEPTGEAFF TGCAGCGTTGAAGAGCCGACAGGGGAAGCTTTCTTT few TRBD1 TRBJ1-1 TRBV29-1
CASSYLTETQYF TGTGCCAGCTCGTACCTCACGGAGACCCAGTACTTC few - TRBJ2-5 TRBV18
CASSYFRSSYNEQFF TGTGCCAGCAGTTACTTCAGGAGCTCCTACAATGAGCAGTTCTTC - - TRBJ2-1 TRBV6-6
CASSWDREETQYF TGTGCCAGCAGCTGGGACAGGGAAGAGACCCAGTACTTC - TRBD1 TRBJ2-5 TRBV7-2
CASNPSGANVLTF TGTGCCAGCAACCCCTCTGGGGCCAACGTCCTGACTTTC many - TRBJ2-6 TRBV6-5
CASSSISGRGGDTQYF TGTGCCAGCAGCTCAATTAGCGGGAGAGGAGGGGATACGCAGTATTTT - TRBD2 TRBJ2-3 TRBV7-9
CASSQVNLNTEAFF TGTGCCAGCAGCCAAGTCAATCTGAACACTGAAGCTTTCTTT many - TRBJ1-1 TRBV3-1
CASSVDGNQPQHF TGTGCCAGCAGCGTGGACGGGAATCAGCCCCAGCATTTT many - TRBJ1-5 TRBV12-3/TRBV12-4
CASRAPPGGTGELFF TGTGCCAGCAGGGCACCCCCCGGGGGAACCGGGGAGCTGTTTTTT few - TRBJ2-2 TRBV12-3/TRBV12-4
CASRRDRAGANVLTF TGTGCCAGCAGACGAGACAGGGCCGGGGCCAACGTCCTGACTTTC - TRBD1 TRBJ2-6 TRBV6-6
CASSLTNEQFF TGCGCCAGCAGCCTTACCAATGAGCAGTTCTTC few - TRBJ2-1 TRBV10-2
CASSPTGVLTGELFF TGTGCCAGCAGCCCGACAGGGGTTTTGACCGGGGAGCTGTTTTTT - TRBD1 TRBJ2-2 TRBV27
CASSFAREGQPQHF TGTGCCAGCAGTTTTGCCAGGGAGGGTCAGCCCCAGCATTTT few - TRBJ1-5 TRBV12-3/TRBV12-4
CASGLKGPETQYF TGTGCTAGTGGTTTGAAAGGCCCAGAGACCCAGTACTTC few - TRBJ2-5 TRBV12-5
CASSFPKSKASEDTQYF TGTGCCAGCAGCTTTCCCAAATCGAAGGCTAGCGAGGATACGCAGTATTTT - - TRBJ2-3 TRBV7-2
CASSSSYQPQHF TGTGCCAGCAGTTCAAGTTATCAGCCCCAGCATTTT - - TRBJ1-5 TRBV12-3/TRBV12-4
CASSPPTGGNQPQHF TGTGCCAGCTCACCACCCACAGGGGGGAATCAGCCCCAGCATTTT few TRBD1 TRBJ1-5 TRBV18
CASTSTSSGANVLTF TGTGCCAGCACCTCTACGAGCTCTGGGGCCAACGTCCTGACTTTC - - TRBJ2-6 TRBV28
CATTQTHSRNTIYF TGTGCCACCACACAAACTCACTCGCGGAACACCATATATTTT - - TRBJ1-3 TRBV28
CASTGQGRGYTF TGTGCCAGCACCGGACAGGGAAGAGGCTACACCTTC few TRBD1 TRBJ1-2 TRBV6-1
CSVDDRDRVNEQFF TGCAGCGTTGACGACCGGGACAGGGTCAATGAGCAGTTCTTC few TRBD1 TRBJ2-1 TRBV29-1
CASSLASTSFSRQGNEQFF TGTGCCAGCAGCTTAGCCTCCACCTCATTTAGCCGACAGGGGAATGAGCAGTTCTTC - TRBD1 TRBJ2-1 TRBV7-2
CAWQRDRGVYEQYF TGTGCCTGGCAGCGTGACAGGGGGGTTTACGAGCAGTACTTC few TRBD1 TRBJ2-7 TRBV30
CSGGSYYEQYF TGCAGTGGTGGGAGTTACTACGAGCAGTACTTC - - TRBJ2-7 TRBV20-1
CASSDFPTNEKLFF TGTGCCAGCAGTGATTTCCCAACTAATGAAAAACTGTTTTTT few - TRBJ1-4 TRBV2
CAISEGTGTANNQPQHF TGTGCCATCAGTGAGGGGACAGGGACAGCCAACAATCAGCCCCAGCATTTT - TRBD1 TRBJ1-5 TRBV10-3
CASSEGRKNTIYF TGTGCCAGCAGTGAAGGGCGGAAAAACACCATATATTTT few - TRBJ1-3 TRBV25-1
CATSRGLAANTGELFF TGTGCCACCAGCAGAGGACTAGCGGCGAACACCGGGGAGCTGTTTTTT few TRBD2 TRBJ2-2 TRBV15
CASSLGALSNQPQHF TGTGCCAGCAGCTTGGGTGCACTCAGCAATCAGCCCCAGCATTTT many - TRBJ1-5 TRBV5-5
CASSRRRSDEQYF TGTGCCAGCAGCCGGAGGAGGTCAGACGAGCAGTACTTC - - TRBJ2-7 TRBV7-2
CASSQDPGGNQPQHF TGTGCCAGCAGCCAAGATCCGGGGGGCAATCAGCCCCAGCATTTT many - TRBJ1-5 TRBV4-2
CSARDGGFSYEQYF TGCAGTGCTAGAGATGGAGGGTTCTCCTACGAGCAGTACTTC - - TRBJ2-7 TRBV20-1
CASSLEDGTYGYTF TGCGCCAGCAGCTTGGAGGATGGGACCTATGGCTACACCTTC - - TRBJ1-2 TRBV5-1
CASSLPGFTYEQYF TGTGCCAGCAGTTTACCAGGGTTTACCTACGAGCAGTACTTC - - TRBJ2-7 TRBV28
CASSPTAGGELFF TGTGCCAGCTCACCCACCGCGGGCGGGGAGCTGTTTTTT - - TRBJ2-2 TRBV18